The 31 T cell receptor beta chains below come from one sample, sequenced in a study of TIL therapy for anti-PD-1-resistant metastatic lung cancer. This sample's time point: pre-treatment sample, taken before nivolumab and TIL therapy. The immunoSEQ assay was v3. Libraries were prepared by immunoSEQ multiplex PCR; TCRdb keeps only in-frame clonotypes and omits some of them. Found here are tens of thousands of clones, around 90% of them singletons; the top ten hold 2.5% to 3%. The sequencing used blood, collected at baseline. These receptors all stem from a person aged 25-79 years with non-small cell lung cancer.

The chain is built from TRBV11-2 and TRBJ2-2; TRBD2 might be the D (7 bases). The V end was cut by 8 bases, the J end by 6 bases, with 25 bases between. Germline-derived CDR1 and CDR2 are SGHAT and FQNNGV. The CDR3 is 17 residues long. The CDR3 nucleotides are TGTGCCAGCGAGAGGGAGGGGGGTCATCTGCGCGCCGGGGAGCTGTTTTTT. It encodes CASEREGGHLRAGELFF.

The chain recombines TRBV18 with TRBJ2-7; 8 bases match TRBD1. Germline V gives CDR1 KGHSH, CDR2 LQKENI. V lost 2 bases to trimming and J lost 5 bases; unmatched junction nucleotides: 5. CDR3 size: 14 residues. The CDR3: CASSPMTGDDEQYF. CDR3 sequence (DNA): TGTGCCAGCTCACCAATGACAGGGGACGACGAGCAGTACTTC.

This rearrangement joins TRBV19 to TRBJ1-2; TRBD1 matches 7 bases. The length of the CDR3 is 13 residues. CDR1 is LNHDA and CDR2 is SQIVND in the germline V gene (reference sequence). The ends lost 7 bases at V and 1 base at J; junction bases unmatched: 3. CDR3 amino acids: CASTDRNNYGYTF. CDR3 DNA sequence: TGTGCCAGTACGGACAGGAATAACTATGGCTACACCTTC.

The chain's CDR3 is CAWSVHQYSNQPQHF. The CDR3 DNA follows: TGTGCCTGGAGTGTACACCAGTATAGCAATCAGCCCCAGCATTTT. The gene calls are TRBV30 and TRBJ1-5, with D hard to call. CDR3 length: 15 residues. Germline V gene data show CDR1 as GTSNPN and CDR2 as SVGIG (reference sequence). V lost 0 bases and J 0 bases, leaving 9 bases between the germline ends.

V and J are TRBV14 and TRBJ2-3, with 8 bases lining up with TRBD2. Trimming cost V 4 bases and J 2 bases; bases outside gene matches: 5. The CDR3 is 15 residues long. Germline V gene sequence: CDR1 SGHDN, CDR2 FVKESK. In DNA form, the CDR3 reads TGTGCCAGCAGCCTAGCGGGACCCTTCACAGATACGCAGTATTTT. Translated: CASSLAGPFTDTQYF.

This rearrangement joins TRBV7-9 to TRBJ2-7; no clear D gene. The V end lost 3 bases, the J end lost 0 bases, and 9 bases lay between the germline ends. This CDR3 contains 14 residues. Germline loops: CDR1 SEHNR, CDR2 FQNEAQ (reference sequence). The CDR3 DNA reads TGTGCCAGCAGCTTTCCGGGTTCCTCCTACGAGCAGTACTTC. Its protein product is CASSFPGSSYEQYF.

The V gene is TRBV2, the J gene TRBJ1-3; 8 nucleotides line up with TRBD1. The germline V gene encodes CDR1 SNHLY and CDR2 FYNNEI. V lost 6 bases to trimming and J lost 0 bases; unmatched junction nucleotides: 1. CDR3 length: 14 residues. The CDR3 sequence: CASRQGGSGNTIYF. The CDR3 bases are TGTGCCAGCAGACAGGGGGGCTCTGGAAACACCATATATTTT.

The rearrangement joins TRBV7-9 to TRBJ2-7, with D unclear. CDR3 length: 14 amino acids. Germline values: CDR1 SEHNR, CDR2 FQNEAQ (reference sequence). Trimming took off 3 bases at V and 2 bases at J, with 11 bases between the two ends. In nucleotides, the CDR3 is TGTGCCAGCAGCTTCGATTTTGAAACCTACGAGCAGTACTTC. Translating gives CASSFDFETYEQYF.

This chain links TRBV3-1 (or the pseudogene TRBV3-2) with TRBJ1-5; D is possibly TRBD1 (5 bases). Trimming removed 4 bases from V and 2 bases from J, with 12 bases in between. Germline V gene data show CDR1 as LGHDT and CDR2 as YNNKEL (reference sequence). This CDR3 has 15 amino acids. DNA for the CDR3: TGTGCCAGCAGCCGGGGACCTGTGGGCAATCAGCCCCAGCATTTT. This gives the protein CASSRGPVGNQPQHF.

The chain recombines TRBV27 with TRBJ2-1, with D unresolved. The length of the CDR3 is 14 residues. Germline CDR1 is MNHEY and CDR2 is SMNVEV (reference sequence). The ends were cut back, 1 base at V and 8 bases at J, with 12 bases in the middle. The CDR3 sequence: CASSLYSFSYEQFF. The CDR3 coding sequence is TGTGCCAGCAGTTTATACAGTTTTAGTTATGAGCAGTTCTTC.

CDR3: CASTPPAGTASYNEQFF. The CDR3, as DNA: TGTGCCAGCACCCCTCCGGCGGGAACCGCCTCCTACAATGAGCAGTTCTTC. V is TRBV2 and J is TRBJ2-1; TRBD2 is a possible D gene (6 bases). V lost 7 bases, J lost 0 bases, and 19 bases lay in between. Germline loops: CDR1 SNHLY, CDR2 FYNNEI. This CDR3 has 17 amino acids.

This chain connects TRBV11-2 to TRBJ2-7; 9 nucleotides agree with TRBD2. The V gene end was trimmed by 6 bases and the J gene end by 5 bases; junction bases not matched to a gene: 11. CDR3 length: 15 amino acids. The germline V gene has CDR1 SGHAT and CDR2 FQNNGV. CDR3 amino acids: CASRKSGGSKDEQYF. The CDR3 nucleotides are TGTGCCAGCAGAAAAAGCGGGGGGTCTAAGGACGAGCAGTACTTC. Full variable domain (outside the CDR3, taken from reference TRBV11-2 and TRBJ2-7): EAGVAQSPRYKIIEKRQSVAFWCNPISGHATLYWYQQILGQGPKLLIQFQNNGVVDDSQLPKDRFSAERLKGVDSTLKIQPAKLEDSAVYLCASRKSGGSKDEQYFGPGTRLTVT.

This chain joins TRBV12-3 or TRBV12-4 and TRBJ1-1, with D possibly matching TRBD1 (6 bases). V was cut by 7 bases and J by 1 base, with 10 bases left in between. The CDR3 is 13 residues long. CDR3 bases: TGTGCCAGCATCTGGACAGCGAACACTGAAGCTTTCTTT. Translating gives CASIWTANTEAFF.

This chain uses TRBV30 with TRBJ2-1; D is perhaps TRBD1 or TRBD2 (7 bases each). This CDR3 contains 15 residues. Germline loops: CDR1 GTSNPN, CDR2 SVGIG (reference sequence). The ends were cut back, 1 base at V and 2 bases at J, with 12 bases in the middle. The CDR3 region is CAWSGAGGAYNEQFF. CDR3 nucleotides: TGTGCCTGGAGTGGGGCAGGGGGGGCCTACAATGAGCAGTTCTTC.

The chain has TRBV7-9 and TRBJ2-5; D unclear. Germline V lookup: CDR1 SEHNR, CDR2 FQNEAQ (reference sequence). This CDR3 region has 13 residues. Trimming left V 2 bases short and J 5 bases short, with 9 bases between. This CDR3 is CASSLNLQETQYF. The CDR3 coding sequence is TGTGCCAGCAGCTTAAATCTTCAGGAGACCCAGTACTTC.

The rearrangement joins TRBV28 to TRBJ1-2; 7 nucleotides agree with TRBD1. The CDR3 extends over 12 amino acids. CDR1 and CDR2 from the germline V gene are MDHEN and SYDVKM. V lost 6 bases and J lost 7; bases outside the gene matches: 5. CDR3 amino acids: CASSTGVSGYTF. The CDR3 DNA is TGTGCCAGCAGCACAGGGGTAAGTGGCTACACCTTC.

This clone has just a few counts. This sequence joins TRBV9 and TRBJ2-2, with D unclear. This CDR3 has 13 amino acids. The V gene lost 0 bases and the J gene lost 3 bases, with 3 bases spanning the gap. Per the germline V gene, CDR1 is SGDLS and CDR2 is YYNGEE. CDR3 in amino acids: CASSVADTGELFF. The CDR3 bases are TGTGCCAGCAGCGTAGCGGACACCGGGGAGCTGTTTTTT.

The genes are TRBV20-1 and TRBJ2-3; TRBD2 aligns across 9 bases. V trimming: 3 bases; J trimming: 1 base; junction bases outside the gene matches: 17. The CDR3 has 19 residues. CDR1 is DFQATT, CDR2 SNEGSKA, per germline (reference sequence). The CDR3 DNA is TGCAGTGCTAGTGAGTCGCGGGGGGGCCCAGGATCTCGCACAGATACGCAGTATTTT. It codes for CSASESRGGPGSRTDTQYF.

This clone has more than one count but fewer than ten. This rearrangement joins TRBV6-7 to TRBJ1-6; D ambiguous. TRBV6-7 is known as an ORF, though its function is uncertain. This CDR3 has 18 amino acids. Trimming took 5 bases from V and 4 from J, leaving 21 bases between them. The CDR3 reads CASSEAFRVHLYNSPLHF. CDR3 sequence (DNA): TGTGCCAGCAGTGAGGCGTTTAGAGTCCACCTTTATAATTCACCCCTCCACTTT.

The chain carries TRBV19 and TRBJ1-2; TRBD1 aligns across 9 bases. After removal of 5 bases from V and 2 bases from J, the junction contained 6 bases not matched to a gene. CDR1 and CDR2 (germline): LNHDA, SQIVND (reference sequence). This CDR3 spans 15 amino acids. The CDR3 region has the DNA TGTGCCAGTAGTCCCGACAGGGGGTTAAACTATGGCTACACCTTC. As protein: CASSPDRGLNYGYTF.

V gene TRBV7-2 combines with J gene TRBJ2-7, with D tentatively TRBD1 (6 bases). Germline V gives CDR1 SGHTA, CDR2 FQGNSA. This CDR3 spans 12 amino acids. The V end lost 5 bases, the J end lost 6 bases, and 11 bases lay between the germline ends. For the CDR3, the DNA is TGTGCCAGCAGCACAACAGGGATCGAGCAGTACTTC. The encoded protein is CASSTTGIEQYF.

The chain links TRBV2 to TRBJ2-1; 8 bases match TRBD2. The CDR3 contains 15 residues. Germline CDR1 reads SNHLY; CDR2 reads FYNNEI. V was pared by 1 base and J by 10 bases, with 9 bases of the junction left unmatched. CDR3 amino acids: CASSEGTSGRIEQFF. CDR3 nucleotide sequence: TGTGCCAGCAGTGAAGGTACTAGCGGCAGAATAGAGCAGTTCTTC. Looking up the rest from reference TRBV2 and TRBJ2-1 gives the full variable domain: EPEVTQTPSHQVTQMGQEVILRCVPISNHLYFYWYRQILGQKVEFLVSFYNNEISEKSEIFDDQFSVERPDGSNFTLKIRSTKLEDSAMYFCASSEGTSGRIEQFFGPGTRLTVL.

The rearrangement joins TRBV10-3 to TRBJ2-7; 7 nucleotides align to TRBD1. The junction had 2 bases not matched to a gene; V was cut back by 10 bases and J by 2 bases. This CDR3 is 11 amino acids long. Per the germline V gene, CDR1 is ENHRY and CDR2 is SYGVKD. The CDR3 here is CATGTAYEQYF. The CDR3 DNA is TGTGCCACCGGGACAGCCTACGAGCAGTACTTC.

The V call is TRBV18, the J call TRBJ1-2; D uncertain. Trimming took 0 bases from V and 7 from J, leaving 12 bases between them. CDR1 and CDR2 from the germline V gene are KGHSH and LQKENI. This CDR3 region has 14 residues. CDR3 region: CASSPPEAKGGYTF. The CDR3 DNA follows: TGTGCCAGCTCACCACCGGAGGCGAAGGGTGGCTACACCTTC.

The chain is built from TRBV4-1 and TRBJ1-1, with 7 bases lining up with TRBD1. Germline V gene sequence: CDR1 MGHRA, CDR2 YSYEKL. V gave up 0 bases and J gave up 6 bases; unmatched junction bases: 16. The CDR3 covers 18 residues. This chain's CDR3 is CASSQDRGGGGQWPEAFF. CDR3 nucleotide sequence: TGCGCCAGCAGCCAAGACCGTGGAGGGGGCGGACAGTGGCCTGAAGCTTTCTTT.

CDR3 sequence (DNA): TGTGCCAGCAGCCCCGGGGGTTTAGTACTCTACGAGCAGTACTTC. This encodes CASSPGGLVLYEQYF. The chain carries TRBV5-6 and TRBJ2-7; D perhaps matches TRBD2 (6 bases). CDR1 is SGHDT and CDR2 is YYEEEE in the germline V gene. The length of the CDR3 is 15 residues. Trimming left V 4 bases short and J 3 bases short, with 17 bases between.

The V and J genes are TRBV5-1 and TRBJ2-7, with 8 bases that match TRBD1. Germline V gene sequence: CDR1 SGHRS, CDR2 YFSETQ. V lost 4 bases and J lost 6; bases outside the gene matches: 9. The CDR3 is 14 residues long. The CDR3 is CASSLTTGQAEQYF. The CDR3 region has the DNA TGCGCCAGCAGCCTCACCACGGGACAGGCCGAGCAGTACTTC.

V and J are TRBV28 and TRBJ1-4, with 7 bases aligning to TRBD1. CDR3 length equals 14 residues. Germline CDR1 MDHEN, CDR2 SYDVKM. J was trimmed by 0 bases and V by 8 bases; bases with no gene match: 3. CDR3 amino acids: CASYRGATNEKLFF. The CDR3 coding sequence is TGTGCCAGCTACAGGGGTGCAACTAATGAAAAACTGTTTTTT.

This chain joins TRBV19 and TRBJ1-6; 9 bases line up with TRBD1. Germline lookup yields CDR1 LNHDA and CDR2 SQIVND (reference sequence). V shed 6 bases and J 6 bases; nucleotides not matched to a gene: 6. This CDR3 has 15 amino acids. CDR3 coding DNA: TGTGCCAGTAGCACAGGGGGCGCGGGTAATTCACCCCTCCACTTT. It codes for CASSTGGAGNSPLHF.

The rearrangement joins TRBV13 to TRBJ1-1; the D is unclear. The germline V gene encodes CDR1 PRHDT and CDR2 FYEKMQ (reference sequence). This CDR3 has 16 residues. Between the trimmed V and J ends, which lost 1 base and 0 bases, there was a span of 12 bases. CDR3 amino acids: CASSLEEGRVNTEAFF. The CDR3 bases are TGTGCCAGCAGCTTAGAGGAGGGAAGAGTGAACACTGAAGCTTTCTTT.

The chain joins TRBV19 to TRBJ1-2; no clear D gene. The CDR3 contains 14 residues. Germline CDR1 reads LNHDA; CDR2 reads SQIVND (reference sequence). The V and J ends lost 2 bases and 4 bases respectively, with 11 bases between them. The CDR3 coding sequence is TGTGCCAGTAGTATAATCGGGGAATCCTATGGCTACACCTTC. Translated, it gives CASSIIGESYGYTF.